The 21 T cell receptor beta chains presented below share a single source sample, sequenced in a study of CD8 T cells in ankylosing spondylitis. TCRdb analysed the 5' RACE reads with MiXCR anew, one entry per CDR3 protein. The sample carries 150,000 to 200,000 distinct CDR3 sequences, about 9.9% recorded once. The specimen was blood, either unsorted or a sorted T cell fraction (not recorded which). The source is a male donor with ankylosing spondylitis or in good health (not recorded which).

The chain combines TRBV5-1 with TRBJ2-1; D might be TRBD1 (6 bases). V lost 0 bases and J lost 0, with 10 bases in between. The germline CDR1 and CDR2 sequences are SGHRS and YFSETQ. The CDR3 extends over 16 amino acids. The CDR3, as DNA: TGCGCCAGCAGCTTGGATATAGGGGGCTCCTACAATGAGCAGTTCTTC. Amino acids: CASSLDIGGSYNEQFF.

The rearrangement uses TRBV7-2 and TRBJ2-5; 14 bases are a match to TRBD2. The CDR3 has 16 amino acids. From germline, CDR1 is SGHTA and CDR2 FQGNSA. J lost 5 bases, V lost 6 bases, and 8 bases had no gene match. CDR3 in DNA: TGTGCCAGCAGTGGGACTAGCGGGGGTTCGGGGGAGACCCAGTACTTC. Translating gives CASSGTSGGSGETQYF.

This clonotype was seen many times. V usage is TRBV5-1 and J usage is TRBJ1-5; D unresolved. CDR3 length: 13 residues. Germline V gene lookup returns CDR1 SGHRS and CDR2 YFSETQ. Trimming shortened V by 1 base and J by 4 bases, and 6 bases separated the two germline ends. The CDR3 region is CASSLMGNQPQHF. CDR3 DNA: TGCGCCAGCAGCTTGATGGGGAATCAGCCCCAGCATTTT.

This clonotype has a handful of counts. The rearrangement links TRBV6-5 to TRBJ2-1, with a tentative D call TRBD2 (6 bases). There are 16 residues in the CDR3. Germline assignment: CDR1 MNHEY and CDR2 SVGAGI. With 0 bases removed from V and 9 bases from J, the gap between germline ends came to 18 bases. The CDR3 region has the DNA TGTGCCAGCAGTTACTCGTCAGCGAGTGGGGGAGGTGAGCAGTTCTTC. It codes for CASSYSSASGGGEQFF.

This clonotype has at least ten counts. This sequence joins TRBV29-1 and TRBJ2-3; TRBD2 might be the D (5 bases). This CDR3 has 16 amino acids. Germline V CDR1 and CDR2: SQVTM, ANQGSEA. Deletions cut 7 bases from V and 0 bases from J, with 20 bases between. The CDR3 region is CSATAASRWSTDTQYF. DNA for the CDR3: TGCAGCGCCACCGCGGCTAGCCGATGGAGCACAGATACGCAGTATTTT.

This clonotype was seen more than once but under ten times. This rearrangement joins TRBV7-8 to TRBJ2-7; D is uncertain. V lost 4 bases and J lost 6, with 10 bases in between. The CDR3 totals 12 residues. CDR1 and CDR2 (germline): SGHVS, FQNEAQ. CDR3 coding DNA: TGTGCCAGCAGCTCCCGGCTTTTCGAGCAGTACTTC. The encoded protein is CASSSRLFEQYF.

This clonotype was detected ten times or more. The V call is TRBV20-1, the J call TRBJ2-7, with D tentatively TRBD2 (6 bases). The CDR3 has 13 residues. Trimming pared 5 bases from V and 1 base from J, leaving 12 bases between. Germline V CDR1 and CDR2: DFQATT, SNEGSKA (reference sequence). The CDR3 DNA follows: TGCAGTGCTGGAGGGACGTCGTCCTACGAGCAGTACTTC. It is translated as CSAGGTSSYEQYF.

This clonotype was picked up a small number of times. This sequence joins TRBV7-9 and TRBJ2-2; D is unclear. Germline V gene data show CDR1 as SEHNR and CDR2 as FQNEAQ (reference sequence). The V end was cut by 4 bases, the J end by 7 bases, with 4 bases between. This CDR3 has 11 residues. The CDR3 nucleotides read TGTGCCAGCAGCTCGGGCGGGGAGCTGTTTTTT. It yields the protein CASSSGGELFF.

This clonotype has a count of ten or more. CDR3 amino acids: CASSSRANEQFF. Written as DNA, the CDR3 is TGCGCCAGCAGCTCCCGGGCCAATGAGCAGTTCTTC. J is TRBJ2-1 and V is TRBV5-1; D unresolved. Trimming stripped 3 bases from V and 6 bases from J, with 7 bases between. The CDR3 is 12 amino acids. CDR1 is SGHRS and CDR2 is YFSETQ in the germline V gene.

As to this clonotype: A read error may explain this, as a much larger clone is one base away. CDR3 in amino acids: CSVGRPERDGKETQYF. CDR3 nucleotide sequence: TGCAGCGTTGGGCGACCAGAGCGGGACGGCAAAGAGACCCAGTACTTC. The J gene is TRBJ2-5, the V gene TRBV29-1, with TRBD2 matching 7 bases. The CDR3 sequence is 16 residues long. The junction had 14 bases not matched to a gene; V was cut back by 4 bases and J by 3 bases. Germline V lookup: CDR1 SQVTM, CDR2 ANQGSEA.

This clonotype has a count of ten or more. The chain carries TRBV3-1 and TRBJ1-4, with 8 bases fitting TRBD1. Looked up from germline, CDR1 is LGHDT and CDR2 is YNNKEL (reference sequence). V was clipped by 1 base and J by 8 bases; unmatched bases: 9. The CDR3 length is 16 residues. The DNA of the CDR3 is TGTGCCAGCAGCCAAGTAGTGGGGACAGGTAGAGAAAAACTGTTTTTT. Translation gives CASSQVVGTGREKLFF.

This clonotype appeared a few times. CDR3 protein: CASSFSGANTEAFF. DNA of the CDR3: TGCGCCAGCAGCTTCAGCGGTGCTAACACTGAAGCTTTCTTT. The chain has TRBV5-1 and TRBJ1-1; D remains ambiguous. CDR1 SGHRS and CDR2 YFSETQ come from the germline V gene. The CDR3 loop spans 14 amino acids. Trimming took 2 bases from V and 2 from J, leaving 10 bases between them.

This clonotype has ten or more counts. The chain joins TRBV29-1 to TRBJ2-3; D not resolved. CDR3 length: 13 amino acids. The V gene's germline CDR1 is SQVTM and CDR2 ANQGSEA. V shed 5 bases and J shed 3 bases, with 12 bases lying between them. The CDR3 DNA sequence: TGCAGCGTTCTGGGGATGGGGACAGATACGCAGTATTTT. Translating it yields CSVLGMGTDTQYF.

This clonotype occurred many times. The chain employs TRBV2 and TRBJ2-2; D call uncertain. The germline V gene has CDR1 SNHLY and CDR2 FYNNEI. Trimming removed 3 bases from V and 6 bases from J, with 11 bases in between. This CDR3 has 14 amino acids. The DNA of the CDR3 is TGTGCCAGCAGTGAGGAAGGGTTTGCCGGGGAGCTGTTTTTT. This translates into CASSEEGFAGELFF.

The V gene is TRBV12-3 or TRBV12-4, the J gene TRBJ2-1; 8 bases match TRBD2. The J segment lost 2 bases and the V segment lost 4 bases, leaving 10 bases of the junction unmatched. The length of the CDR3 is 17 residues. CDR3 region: CASSSSPTSEAYNEQFF. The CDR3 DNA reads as TGTGCCAGCAGTTCGTCCCCGACTAGCGAGGCCTACAATGAGCAGTTCTTC.

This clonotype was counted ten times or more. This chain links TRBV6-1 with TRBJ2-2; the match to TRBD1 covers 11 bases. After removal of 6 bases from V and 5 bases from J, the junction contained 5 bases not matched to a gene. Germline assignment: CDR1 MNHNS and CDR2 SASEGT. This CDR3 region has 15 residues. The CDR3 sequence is CASRGQGEWTGELFF. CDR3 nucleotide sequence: TGTGCCAGCAGGGGACAGGGGGAGTGGACCGGGGAGCTGTTTTTT.

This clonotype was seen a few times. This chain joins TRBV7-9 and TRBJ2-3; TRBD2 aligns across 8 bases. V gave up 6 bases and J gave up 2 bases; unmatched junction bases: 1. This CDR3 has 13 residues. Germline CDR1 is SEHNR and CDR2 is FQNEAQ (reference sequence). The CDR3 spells CASRRGVTDTQYF. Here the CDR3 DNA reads TGTGCCAGCAGGCGGGGGGTCACAGATACGCAGTATTTT.

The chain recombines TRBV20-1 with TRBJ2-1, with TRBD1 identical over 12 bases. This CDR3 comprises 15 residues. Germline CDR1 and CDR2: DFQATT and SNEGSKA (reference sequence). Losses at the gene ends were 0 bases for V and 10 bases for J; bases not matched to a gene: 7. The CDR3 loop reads CSARDLGQGAVEQFF. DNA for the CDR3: TGCAGTGCTAGAGATCTGGGACAGGGGGCGGTAGAGCAGTTCTTC.

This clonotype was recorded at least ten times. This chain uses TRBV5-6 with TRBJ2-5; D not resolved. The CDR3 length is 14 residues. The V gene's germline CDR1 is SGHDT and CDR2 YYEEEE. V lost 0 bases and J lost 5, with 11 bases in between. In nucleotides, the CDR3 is TGTGCCAGCAGCTTGGTTCCCATTCGGGAGACCCAGTACTTC. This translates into CASSLVPIRETQYF.

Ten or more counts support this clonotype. The CDR3 coding sequence is TGTGCCATCAGTGAGTCGGGGCAACTTAATGAAAAACTGTTTTTT. It yields the protein CAISESGQLNEKLFF. V usage is TRBV10-3 and J usage is TRBJ1-4; tentatively, D is TRBD1 (5 bases). The V gene lost 0 bases and the J gene lost 4 bases, with 9 bases spanning the gap. Germline V CDR1 and CDR2: ENHRY, SYGVKD. CDR3 length: 15 residues.

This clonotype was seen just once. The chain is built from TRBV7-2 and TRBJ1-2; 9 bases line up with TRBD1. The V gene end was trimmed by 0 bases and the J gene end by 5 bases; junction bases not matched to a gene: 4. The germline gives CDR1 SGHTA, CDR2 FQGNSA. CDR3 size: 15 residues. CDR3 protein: CASSLARQGVYGYTF. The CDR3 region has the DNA TGTGCCAGCAGCTTAGCCAGACAGGGGGTTTATGGCTACACCTTC.